What follows are 18 T cell receptor beta chains derived from one specimen sequenced in a study of early T cells in non-severe SARS-CoV-2 infection. TCRdb re-called the 5' RACE reads with MiXCR, one entry per CDR3 protein. The sample carries 30,000 to 40,000 distinct CDR3 sequences, roughly 4.2% recorded once. The sample consisted of whole blood. The receptors come from an adult who was a healthcare worker with PCR-confirmed SARS-CoV-2 infection or an uninfected control (not recorded which).

Only a few counts were recorded for this clonotype. The genes are TRBV6-2 or TRBV6-3 and TRBJ2-2; D gene ambiguous. Germline-derived CDR1 and CDR2 are MNHEY and SVGEGT. The CDR3 loop spans 13 amino acids. Trimming pared 7 bases from V and 5 bases from J, leaving 11 bases between. This chain's CDR3 is CASTMVVTGELFF. The CDR3 DNA follows: TGTGCCAGCACGATGGTTGTTACCGGGGAGCTGTTTTTT.

This clonotype was counted at least ten times. The chain combines TRBV3-1 with TRBJ1-6; 8 bases map to TRBD1. V shed 4 bases, J shed 5 bases, and the junction held 4 bases outside the gene matches. Per the germline V gene, CDR1 is LGHDT and CDR2 is YNNKEL (reference sequence). The CDR3 sequence is 15 residues long. CDR3 sequence (DNA): TGTGCCAGCAGCCGGGGACAGGCCAATAATTCACCCCTCCACTTT. Its protein product is CASSRGQANNSPLHF.

The rearrangement uses TRBV7-9 and TRBJ2-5; D remains unclear. Trimming removed 0 bases at V and 4 bases at J, with 6 bases between. This CDR3 has 13 residues. Per germline, CDR1 SEHNR and CDR2 FQNEAQ (reference sequence). The CDR3 DNA reads TGTGCCAGCAGCTTAGCTCCCTCAGAGACCCAGTACTTC. Amino acid sequence: CASSLAPSETQYF.

The table lists this clonotype with many counts. The rearrangement uses TRBV7-9 and TRBJ1-3; D remains ambiguous. This CDR3 region has 14 residues. The V end was cut by 3 bases, the J end by 3 bases, with 9 bases between. The germline V gene has CDR1 SEHNR and CDR2 FQNEAQ (reference sequence). CDR3 in DNA: TGTGCCAGCAGCTTCACCGGGAGTGGAAACACCATATATTTT. Translation gives CASSFTGSGNTIYF.

This clonotype was observed at least ten times. J is TRBJ2-1 and V is TRBV5-4; maybe TRBD2 (5 bases). Germline CDR1 SGHNT, CDR2 YYREEE (reference sequence). Trimming took off 0 bases at V and 8 bases at J, with 12 bases between the two ends. This CDR3 has 14 residues. This CDR3 is CASSLAGVSDEQFF. The CDR3 DNA sequence: TGTGCCAGCAGCTTGGCCGGGGTTAGCGATGAGCAGTTCTTC.

The table lists this clonotype with a few counts. The rearrangement uses TRBV20-1 and TRBJ2-5; 8 positions agree with TRBD2. Germline V gene sequence: CDR1 DFQATT, CDR2 SNEGSKA (reference sequence). The CDR3 runs to 15 residues. With 1 base clipped from V and 4 bases from J, the junction kept 8 bases outside the gene matches. The CDR3 loop reads CSARGGSGTGETQYF. The CDR3 DNA is TGCAGTGCTAGAGGGGGTAGCGGGACGGGAGAGACCCAGTACTTC.

The table lists this clonotype with a few counts. The chain combines TRBV6-1 with TRBJ2-5; TRBD2 matches at 10 bases. The trim removed 5 bases at V and 1 base at J, leaving 10 bases unmatched. Germline CDR1 and CDR2: MNHNS and SASEGT. This CDR3 comprises 17 residues. DNA for the CDR3: TGTGCCAGCAGTTACGGACTAGCGGCCAACCTCCAAGAGACCCAGTACTTC. Translation gives CASSYGLAANLQETQYF.

This clonotype was observed many times. The CDR3 DNA reads as TGTGCCAGCAGTTTTAAGGGGAACACTGAAGCTTTCTTT. Translation gives CASSFKGNTEAFF. The chain employs TRBV12-3 or TRBV12-4 and TRBJ1-1; D is undetermined. V lost 3 bases and J 1 base, leaving 6 bases between the germline ends. The CDR3 sequence is 13 residues long.

This clonotype came up many times. V gene TRBV15 combines with J gene TRBJ2-1; the D gene is possibly TRBD1 (5 bases). This CDR3 is 18 amino acids long. Germline CDR1 LNHNV, CDR2 YYDKDF (reference sequence). The V gene lost 0 bases and the J gene lost 2 bases, with 17 bases spanning the gap. CDR3: CATSRDQVTRATYNEQFF. CDR3 bases: TGTGCCACCAGCAGAGATCAGGTGACCAGGGCAACCTACAATGAGCAGTTCTTC.

This clonotype was observed many times. This chain connects TRBV28 to TRBJ2-1; D may be TRBD1 (6 bases). The CDR3 contains 13 residues. V lost 8 bases, J lost 5 bases, and 13 bases lay in between. CDR1 MDHEN and CDR2 SYDVKM come from the germline V gene. CDR3: CASAGAQDNEQFF. The CDR3 nucleotides are TGTGCCAGCGCAGGGGCTCAAGACAATGAGCAGTTCTTC. The complete variable domain, with remaining parts taken from reference TRBV28 and TRBJ2-1, reads DVKVTQSSRYLVKRTGEKVFLECVQDMDHENMFWYRQDPGLGLRLIYFSYDVKMKEKGDIPEGYSVSREKKERFSLILESASTNQTSMYLCASAGAQDNEQFFGPGTRLTVL.

At least ten counts were recorded for this clonotype. This chain connects TRBV10-3 to TRBJ1-6; D is perhaps TRBD1 (6 bases). CDR1 and CDR2 from the germline V gene are ENHRY and SYGVKD. Trimming stripped 11 bases from V and 4 bases from J, with 12 bases between. The CDR3 covers 13 residues. The CDR3 spells CASGGAYNSPLHF. In DNA form, the CDR3 reads TGTGCCTCGGGGGGCGCATATAATTCACCCCTCCACTTT.

This clonotype was seen ten or more times. The gene calls are TRBV2 and TRBJ2-6; D is perhaps TRBD2 (5 bases). This CDR3 is built from 16 residues. Germline lookup yields CDR1 SNHLY and CDR2 FYNNEI. Trimming stripped 3 bases from V and 1 base from J, with 10 bases between. CDR3 loop: CASSDRGPSGANVLTF. The DNA of the CDR3 is TGTGCCAGCAGTGATCGAGGGCCTTCTGGGGCCAACGTCCTGACTTTC.

Many counts were recorded for this clonotype. In nucleotides, the CDR3 is TGTGCCAGCAGATTGGGGGAGCTGTTTTTT. The encoded protein is CASRLGELFF. The rearrangement joins TRBV2 to TRBJ2-2; D call uncertain. CDR3 length equals 10 residues. V lost 6 bases to trimming and J lost 8 bases, with 4 bases between them. Germline V lookup: CDR1 SNHLY, CDR2 FYNNEI.

V and J are TRBV5-4 and TRBJ2-1, with 13 bases that match TRBD2. CDR1 is SGHNT and CDR2 is YYREEE in the germline V gene (reference sequence). The CDR3 length is 15 residues. Trimming took 4 bases from V and 9 from J; bases not matched to a gene: 7. As DNA, the CDR3 is TGTGCCAGCAGCCCCGGACTAGCGGGAGCGGGTGAGCAGTTCTTC. Translated: CASSPGLAGAGEQFF.

This clonotype has just a few counts. CDR3 sequence (DNA): TGTGCCAGCAGTTTAGGGCAGTCTAATCAGCCCCAGCATTTT. Translating it yields CASSLGQSNQPQHF. This chain connects TRBV28 to TRBJ1-5; unclear D gene. In germline, CDR1 is MDHEN, CDR2 SYDVKM. V was trimmed by 2 bases and J by 4 bases, leaving 9 bases between them. This CDR3 is 14 amino acids long. Filled out from reference TRBV28 and TRBJ1-5, the complete variable domain reads DVKVTQSSRYLVKRTGEKVFLECVQDMDHENMFWYRQDPGLGLRLIYFSYDVKMKEKGDIPEGYSVSREKKERFSLILESASTNQTSMYLCASSLGQSNQPQHFGDGTRLSIL.

The chain employs TRBV29-1 and TRBJ1-2; no definite D call. CDR3 length: 12 amino acids. The germline V and J ends were trimmed by 4 bases and 2 bases, with 8 bases remaining between them. Germline V gives CDR1 SQVTM, CDR2 ANQGSEA. CDR3 loop: CSVVGGNYGYTF. The CDR3 DNA is TGCAGCGTTGTAGGAGGGAACTATGGCTACACCTTC.

This clonotype was counted at least ten times. The chain is built from TRBV12-3 or TRBV12-4 and TRBJ2-2; no definite D call. Trimming pared 5 bases from V and 9 bases from J, leaving 10 bases between. The CDR3 extends over 12 amino acids. The CDR3 DNA reads as TGTGCCAGCAGTCGGACGGTCTGGGAGCTGTTTTTT. It codes for CASSRTVWELFF.

This clonotype appeared a few times. The chain uses TRBV5-1 and TRBJ2-7; 8 bases match TRBD1. Germline V gives CDR1 SGHRS, CDR2 YFSETQ. Trimming took 4 bases from V and 2 from J; bases not matched to a gene: 11. The CDR3 sequence is 16 residues long. CDR3 in DNA: TGCGCCAGCAGCCCAGCGACAGGGGTTGGCCCCTACGAGCAGTACTTC. It encodes CASSPATGVGPYEQYF.